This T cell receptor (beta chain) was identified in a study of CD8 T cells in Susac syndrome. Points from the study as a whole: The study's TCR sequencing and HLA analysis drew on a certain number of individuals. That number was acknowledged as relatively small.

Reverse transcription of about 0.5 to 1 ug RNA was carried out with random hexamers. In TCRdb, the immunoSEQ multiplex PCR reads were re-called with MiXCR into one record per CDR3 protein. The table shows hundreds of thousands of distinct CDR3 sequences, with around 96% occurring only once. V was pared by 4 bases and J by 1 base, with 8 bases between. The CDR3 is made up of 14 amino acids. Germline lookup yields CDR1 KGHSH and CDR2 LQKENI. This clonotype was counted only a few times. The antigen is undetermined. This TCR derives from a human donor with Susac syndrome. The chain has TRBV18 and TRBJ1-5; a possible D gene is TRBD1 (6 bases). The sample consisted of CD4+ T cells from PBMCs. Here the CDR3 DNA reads TGTGCCAGCTCACAAGGGGGAAGCAATCAGCCCCAGCATTTT. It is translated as CASSQGGSNQPQHF.